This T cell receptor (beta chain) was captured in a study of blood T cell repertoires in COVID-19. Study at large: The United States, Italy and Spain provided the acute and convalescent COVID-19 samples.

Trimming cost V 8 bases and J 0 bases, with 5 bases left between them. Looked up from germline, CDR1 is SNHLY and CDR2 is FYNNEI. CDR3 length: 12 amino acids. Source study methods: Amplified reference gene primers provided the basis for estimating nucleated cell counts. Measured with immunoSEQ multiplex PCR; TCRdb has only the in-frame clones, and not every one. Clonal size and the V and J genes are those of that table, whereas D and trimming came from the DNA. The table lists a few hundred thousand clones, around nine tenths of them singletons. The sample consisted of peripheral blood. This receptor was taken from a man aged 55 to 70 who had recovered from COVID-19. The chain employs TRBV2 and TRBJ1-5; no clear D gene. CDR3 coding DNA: TGTGCCAGCTGTAATAGCAATCAGCCCCAGCATTTT. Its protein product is CASCNSNQPQHF.